This TCR beta chain was recorded in a study of blood T cell repertoires in COVID-19. The wider study: Specimens from acute and convalescent COVID-19 originated in the United States, Italy and Spain. PBMCs, B-cell-depleted T cells, or T cells were the source of the cDNA or gDNA that made up the material.

Profiling relied on immunoSEQ multiplex PCR, and the TCRdb table lists in-frame clones only, not all of them. Here the sample spans 70,000 or so clones, 70% to 90% being singletons. Looked up from germline, CDR1 is LNHDA and CDR2 is SQIVND (reference sequence). The ends were cut back, 6 bases at V and 0 bases at J, with 13 bases in the middle. There are 15 residues in the CDR3. The J gene is TRBJ2-3, the V gene TRBV19; TRBD1 might be the D (6 bases). The source of this sequence is a man between 65 and 80 years old with active COVID-19. Material for sequencing was peripheral blood. This CDR3 reads CASRARTASTDTQYF. The CDR3 DNA is TGTGCCAGTAGGGCGAGGACAGCGAGCACAGATACGCAGTATTTT.